Listed below are T cell receptor beta chains from one sample, sequenced in a study of T cell repertoires in cytomegalovirus infection. TCRdb ran MiXCR on the reads and lists one entry per CDR3 protein. The sample records some 350,000 distinct CDR3 sequences, roughly 18% being singletons. Specimen: PBMCs. The receptors derive from a human donor in good health (CMV status not recorded). Some clones in this sample may be carry-over from other donors' samples. Each CDR3 is given with its conserved first and last residue. Each record gives: D gene, V gene, J gene, clone size, CDR3 DNA, CDR3 protein. A D gene is named only where the DNA matches it firmly. Size is stated for part of the rows, as once, few or many counts, or as a class when the clone is expanded.

d_gene: NA
v_gene: TRBV2
j_gene: TRBJ2-7
abundance: NA
CDR3nt: TGTGCCAGCAAAGGTGGGGGGGCCGAGCAGTACTTC
CDR3aa: CASKGGGAEQYF

d_gene: NA
v_gene: TRBV4-1
j_gene: TRBJ1-3
abundance: many
CDR3nt: TGCGCCAGCAGCCCTAGGTGGCCTGGAAACACCATATATTTT
CDR3aa: CASSPRWPGNTIYF

d_gene: NA
v_gene: TRBV2
j_gene: TRBJ1-2
abundance: NA
CDR3nt: TGTGCCAGCAGTGTTGGTGGGACTAACTATGGCTACACCTTC
CDR3aa: CASSVGGTNYGYTF

d_gene: TRBD2
v_gene: TRBV7-2
j_gene: TRBJ2-3
abundance: few
CDR3nt: TGTGCCAGCAGCTTGGACCCAGGACTAGCGGGGCCGCCTAGCACAGATACGCAGTATTTT
CDR3aa: CASSLDPGLAGPPSTDTQYF

d_gene: NA
v_gene: TRBV19
j_gene: TRBJ2-7
abundance: NA
CDR3nt: TGTGCCAGTAGTATAAGCGTCCTCTACGAGCAGTACTTC
CDR3aa: CASSISVLYEQYF

d_gene: NA
v_gene: TRBV15
j_gene: TRBJ2-7
abundance: few
CDR3nt: TGTGCCACCAGCAGAGACAGAATCTACGAGCAGTACTTC
CDR3aa: CATSRDRIYEQYF

d_gene: NA
v_gene: TRBV20-1
j_gene: TRBJ2-1
abundance: few
CDR3nt: TGCAGTGCTAGAGATTACAGTAGTAATGAGCAGTTCTTC
CDR3aa: CSARDYSSNEQFF

d_gene: NA
v_gene: TRBV11-2
j_gene: TRBJ2-7
abundance: NA
CDR3nt: TGTGCCAGCAGCTTAGTTGGCGGAACCGACTACGAGCAGTACTTC
CDR3aa: CASSLVGGTDYEQYF

d_gene: NA
v_gene: TRBV28
j_gene: TRBJ1-2
abundance: many
CDR3nt: TGTGCCAGCAGTTTATATCCAGCCTATGGCTACACCTTC
CDR3aa: CASSLYPAYGYTF

d_gene: NA
v_gene: TRBV7-2
j_gene: TRBJ1-5
abundance: many
CDR3nt: TGTGCCAGCAGCTTCGGAAGTTCGTGGGGGAGCAATCAGCCCCAGCATTTT
CDR3aa: CASSFGSSWGSNQPQHF

d_gene: NA
v_gene: TRBV20-1
j_gene: TRBJ2-7
abundance: once
CDR3nt: TGCAGTGCTAGAGCCCCGCGTCAAGGATTCGCCGAGCAGTACTTC
CDR3aa: CSARAPRQGFAEQYF

d_gene: NA
v_gene: TRBV2
j_gene: TRBJ1-1
abundance: few
CDR3nt: TGTGCCAGCAGAGAGGGACCTGAAGCTTTCTTT
CDR3aa: CASREGPEAFF

d_gene: NA
v_gene: TRBV5-1
j_gene: TRBJ2-1
abundance: few
CDR3nt: TGCGCCAGCCGATTGACCCCGAGCTCCTACAATGAGCAGTTCTTC
CDR3aa: CASRLTPSSYNEQFF

d_gene: NA
v_gene: TRBV6-5
j_gene: TRBJ1-1
abundance: few
CDR3nt: TGTGCCAGCATCGGGGGTGGCGAAGCTTTCTTT
CDR3aa: CASIGGGEAFF

d_gene: TRBD1
v_gene: TRBV20-1
j_gene: TRBJ1-6
abundance: NA
CDR3nt: TGCAGTGCAAGGGACAGCCGCTCCTATAATTCACCCCTCCACTTT
CDR3aa: CSARDSRSYNSPLHF

d_gene: NA
v_gene: TRBV19
j_gene: TRBJ1-5
abundance: few
CDR3nt: TGTGCCAGTAGTTCCCGAGGGGGGACACGGGCGAGCAGCAATCAGCCCCAGCATTTT
CDR3aa: CASSSRGGTRASSNQPQHF

d_gene: TRBD2
v_gene: TRBV10-3
j_gene: TRBJ2-1
abundance: NA
CDR3nt: TGTGCCATCAGTGAGTCCGGCGGGAGGGGTTATGAGCAGTTCTTC
CDR3aa: CAISESGGRGYEQFF

d_gene: NA
v_gene: TRBV7-9
j_gene: TRBJ2-5
abundance: NA
CDR3nt: TGTGCCAGCAGCTTAGCACGGATCGCTCAAGAGACCCAGTACTTC
CDR3aa: CASSLARIAQETQYF

d_gene: NA
v_gene: TRBV4-3
j_gene: TRBJ2-1
abundance: few
CDR3nt: TGCGCCAGCAGCCAAGCAAACAATGAGCAGTTCTTC
CDR3aa: CASSQANNEQFF